The 13 T cell receptor beta chains below come from one sample, sequenced in a study of shared clonotypes between healthy human individuals. TCRdb keeps only in-frame clones here, not all; method: immunoSEQ multiplex PCR. The repertoire holds about 490,000 clones, with about 80% as singletons. Sequencing input: PBMCs. These receptors all stem from a woman between 35 and 50 years old in good health. Some clones in this sample may be carry-over from other donors' samples.

This rearrangement joins TRBV28 to TRBJ1-2; D is possibly TRBD1 (5 bases). Germline CDR1 is MDHEN and CDR2 is SYDVKM. The CDR3 extends over 14 amino acids. V lost 2 bases, J lost 4 bases, and 11 bases lay in between. CDR3 in amino acids: CASSLRWGGYGYTF. In DNA form, the CDR3 reads TGTGCCAGCAGTTTACGATGGGGGGGCTATGGCTACACCTTC.

The chain links TRBV11-2 to TRBJ1-3, with D unclear. Germline V gene data show CDR1 as SGHAT and CDR2 as FQNNGV. The CDR3 covers 17 residues. V shed 5 bases and J shed 4 bases, with 21 bases lying between them. The chain's CDR3 is CASSRPGVEGSGNTIYF. CDR3 nucleotide sequence: TGTGCCAGCAGCCGCCCTGGGGTTGAGGGATCCGGAAACACCATATATTTT.

CDR3 DNA: TGTGCCAGCAGGGACAGGGATGAGCAGTTCTTC. Amino acids: CASRDRDEQFF. The rearrangement links TRBV28 to TRBJ2-1, with 8 nucleotides matching TRBD1. The germline V gene encodes CDR1 MDHEN and CDR2 SYDVKM. The CDR3 is made up of 11 amino acids. V dropped 6 bases and J dropped 8; count of bases not matched to a gene: 0.

The rearrangement joins TRBV11-3 to TRBJ2-6; D unclear. The germline V gene has CDR1 SGHNT and CDR2 YENEEA. The germline V and J ends were trimmed by 2 bases and 0 bases, with 11 bases remaining between them. The CDR3 is 17 amino acids. The CDR3, as DNA: TGTGCCAGCAGCTTATCCGGATCGGCCTCTGGGGCCAACGTCCTGACTTTC. Protein: CASSLSGSASGANVLTF.

The chain uses TRBV5-1 and TRBJ2-5, with TRBD2 matching over 16 bases. The CDR3 has 18 amino acids. The germline V gene has CDR1 SGHRS and CDR2 YFSETQ. The V and J ends lost 2 bases and 1 base, in that order; junction bases with no gene match: 5. CDR3 amino acids: CASSFEGLAGGFQETQYF. The CDR3 nucleotides read TGCGCCAGCAGCTTCGAGGGACTAGCGGGAGGGTTCCAAGAGACCCAGTACTTC.

In regard to this clone: The sample has other DNA sequences that encode this CDR3 too. The chain combines TRBV18 with TRBJ1-5, with D possibly being TRBD1 (5 bases). V lost 3 bases and J lost 2, with 8 bases in between. Germline values: CDR1 KGHSH, CDR2 LQKENI. This CDR3 has 14 residues. Written as DNA, the CDR3 is TGTGCCAGCTCACCTGGGGGTGGCAATCAGCCCCAGCATTTT. Protein product: CASSPGGGNQPQHF. Combining the CDR3 with reference TRBV18 and TRBJ1-5 gives the whole variable domain NAGVMQNPRHLVRRRGQEARLRCSPMKGHSHVYWYRQLPEEGLKFMVYLQKENIIDESGMPKERFSAEFPKEGPSILRIQQVVRGDSAAYFCASSPGGGNQPQHFGDGTRLSIL.

The CDR3 loop reads CASSADTISGNTIYF. The DNA for the CDR3 is TGTGCCAGCAGCGCCGACACCATCTCTGGAAACACCATATATTTT. This chain uses TRBV9 with TRBJ1-3; no clear D gene. The V and J ends lost 3 bases and 0 bases respectively, with 10 bases between them. The germline CDR1 and CDR2 sequences are SGDLS and YYNGEE. CDR3 length: 15 residues.

On this clone itself: Being one base from a much bigger clone, this may be a read error. The chain uses TRBV9 and TRBJ1-1, with TRBD1 matching over 7 bases. Germline-derived CDR1 and CDR2 are SGDLS and YYNGEE. This CDR3 is 14 amino acids long. CDR3 in DNA: TGTACCAGCAGCGTAGAGACAGGGCCCACTGAAGCTTTCTTT. Its protein is CTSSVETGPTEAFF.

This chain links TRBV7-3 with TRBJ2-2; weak D call: TRBD1 (6 bases). The germline gives CDR1 SGHTA, CDR2 FQGTGA. The CDR3 totals 15 residues. Trimming took off 4 bases at V and 6 bases at J, with 15 bases between the two ends. The CDR3 DNA reads as TGTGCCAGCAGCTACCAAACAACAGGGTCCGGGGAGCTGTTTTTT. Its translation is CASSYQTTGSGELFF.

As regards this clone: A far larger clone is off by one base, so a read error is likely. V is TRBV7-9 and J is TRBJ2-5, with D unclear. Germline-derived CDR1 and CDR2 are SEHNR and FQNEAQ (reference sequence). Trimming took off 0 bases at V and 8 bases at J, with 7 bases between the two ends. CDR3 length equals 12 residues. The CDR3 spells CASSLAIDTQYF. CDR3 DNA sequence: TGTGCCAGCAGCTTAGCGATCGATACCCAGTACTTC. Drawing the rest from reference TRBV7-9 and TRBJ2-5, the complete variable domain is DTGVSQNPRHKITKRGQNVTFRCDPISEHNRLYWYRQTLGQGPEFLTYFQNEAQLEKSRLLSDRFSAERPKGSFSTLEIQRTEQGDSAMYLCASSLAIDTQYFGPGTRLLVL.

The chain employs TRBV6-5 and TRBJ2-7; the match to TRBD2 covers 11 bases. The CDR3 is 14 amino acids. J gave up 3 bases and V 5 bases, and 3 bases lay outside the gene matches. CDR1 MNHEY and CDR2 SVGAGI come from the germline V gene. The CDR3 DNA reads as TGTGCCAGCAGTAAGACTAGCGGGGACTACGAGCAGTACTTC. Translating it yields CASSKTSGDYEQYF.

Many counts were recorded for this clone. This chain connects TRBV27 to TRBJ1-2; D unresolved. Between the trimmed V and J ends, which lost 7 bases and 3 bases, there was a span of 15 bases. This CDR3 contains 14 residues. CDR1 MNHEY and CDR2 SMNVEV come from the germline V gene (reference sequence). The DNA for the CDR3 is TGTGCCAGCACTAGAGCAGGTCGGGACTATGGCTACACCTTC. Its translation is CASTRAGRDYGYTF.

The chain combines TRBV29-1 with TRBJ2-1; 8 bases match TRBD2. The CDR3 loop spans 13 amino acids. Losses at the gene ends were 4 bases for V and 7 bases for J; bases not matched to a gene: 6. Looked up from germline, CDR1 is SQVTM and CDR2 is ANQGSEA. CDR3 DNA: TGCAGCGTTGGGGGCGGGAGGAGGAATGAGCAGTTCTTC. Its protein is CSVGGGRRNEQFF.